The rows below give T cell receptor beta chains drawn from one sample of a study of Ad26.COV2.S vaccination and SARS-CoV-2 variants. The protocol was immunoSEQ multiplex PCR, while the TCRdb copy is restricted to in-frame clones and leaves out a portion. The repertoire holds a few hundred thousand clones, with roughly 90% as singletons. Specimen: peripheral blood, collected in a trial of Ad26.COV2.S vaccine versus placebo. The receptor source for this set is a person between 18 and 60 years old who received the Ad26.COV2.S COVID-19 vaccine or a placebo. The CDR3 runs from the conserved cysteine through the conserved F or W. Each record gives: CDR3 length, J gene, V gene, D gene, CDR3 protein. D genes are given only for firm matches.

length: 19
J: TRBJ1-3
V: TRBV10-3
D: TRBD1
CDR3: CAISVSPPRRDSSGNTIYF

length: 13
J: TRBJ1-1
V: TRBV5-4
D: TRBD1
CDR3: CASSSGTDTEAFF

length: 18
J: TRBJ1-4
V: TRBV27
D: -
CDR3: CASSLTGAILRRGEKLFF

length: 15
J: TRBJ1-3
V: TRBV9
D: -
CDR3: CASGSPGGLGNTIYF

length: 11
J: TRBJ1-1
V: TRBV6-5
D: -
CDR3: CASSYQDEAFF

length: 18
J: TRBJ1-1
V: TRBV11-2
D: -
CDR3: CASSSDRGQWGMNTEAFF

length: 14
J: TRBJ1-3
V: TRBV2
D: -
CDR3: CASGKTVSGNTIYF

length: 13
J: TRBJ2-2
V: TRBV6-6
D: -
CDR3: CASSTTANGELFF

length: 13
J: TRBJ2-1
V: TRBV13
D: -
CDR3: CASQSVEVDEQFF

length: 14
J: TRBJ2-4
V: TRBV18
D: TRBD1
CDR3: CASSGTVAKNIQYF

length: 14
J: TRBJ1-1
V: TRBV11-2
D: -
CDR3: CASSLATGHTEAFF

length: 16
J: TRBJ1-2
V: TRBV11-1
D: -
CDR3: CASSPRYSTGDYGYTF

length: 15
J: TRBJ1-4
V: TRBV7-2
D: -
CDR3: CASSLVGQRNEKLFF

length: 17
J: TRBJ2-3
V: TRBV5-1
D: TRBD2
CDR3: CASSSGLAGGLTDTQYF

length: 19
J: TRBJ1-2
V: TRBV15
D: -
CDR3: CATSSRWIQGAKDSYGYTF

length: 15
J: TRBJ2-5
V: TRBV7-3
D: TRBD2
CDR3: CASSLDSGSRETQYF

length: 14
J: TRBJ2-2
V: TRBV24-1
D: -
CDR3: CATRSGGDTGELFF

length: 14
J: TRBJ1-1
V: TRBV5-1
D: TRBD1
CDR3: CASSSGQGNTEAFF

length: 13
J: TRBJ1-2
V: TRBV12-3/TRBV12-4
D: TRBD1
CDR3: CASSLKRTGGYTF

length: 13
J: TRBJ1-2
V: TRBV7-9
D: -
CDR3: CASSTTDSYGYTF

length: 13
J: TRBJ1-1
V: TRBV19
D: TRBD1
CDR3: CASSAGQGLKAFF

length: 10
J: TRBJ2-5
V: TRBV7-2
D: -
CDR3: CASSFQTQYF

length: 15
J: TRBJ2-1
V: TRBV7-2
D: -
CDR3: CASSRVGASYNEQFF

length: 14
J: TRBJ2-5
V: TRBV6-1
D: -
CDR3: CASSEGVPRKTQYF

length: 11
J: TRBJ1-5
V: TRBV28
D: -
CDR3: CASSQNQPQHF

length: 15
J: TRBJ1-2
V: TRBV3-1/TRBV3-2
D: -
CDR3: CASSQDGSSGTGYTF

length: 15
J: TRBJ1-5
V: TRBV19
D: TRBD1
CDR3: CASSGTGGDNQPQHF

length: 14
J: TRBJ2-7
V: TRBV13
D: TRBD2
CDR3: CASSLGGGGYEQYF

length: 16
J: TRBJ2-1
V: TRBV5-4
D: -
CDR3: CASSFGGPAGAGEQFF

length: 16
J: TRBJ1-1
V: TRBV6-5
D: TRBD1
CDR3: CASSSRTGWMGTEAFF

length: 15
J: TRBJ1-2
V: TRBV7-8
D: -
CDR3: CASSEDSGKSYGYTF

length: 15
J: TRBJ1-4
V: TRBV6-6
D: TRBD1
CDR3: CASTIQGVINEKLFF

length: 19
J: TRBJ2-3
V: TRBV11-3
D: TRBD2
CDR3: CASSPHGVLAGGPTDTQYF

length: 15
J: TRBJ1-4
V: TRBV2
D: -
CDR3: CASSVGEGTNEKLFF

length: 18
J: TRBJ2-7
V: TRBV21-1
D: -
CDR3: CASSKYSTGTLVTYEQYF